Detailed here is one T cell receptor beta chain. Its antigen target is currently unknown. Per-base quality was not reported, and no clone a single base away is much larger than it. This same CDR3 is encoded by further DNA sequences in the sample. Compared with germline, V lacks 5 bases and J lacks 4 bases; bases without a gene match: 2. The CDR3 sequence holds 14 residues, the cysteine and phenylalanine included. Only CDR3 DNA remains: 42 bases, in frame from the first base. The germline V gene supplies CDR1 MNHEY and CDR2 SVGAGI. This sample is part of a study of cytomegalovirus exposure and HLA in healthy donors (dated by TCRdb to the late 2010s). In the study overall: An earlier analysis of some 600 of the donors reported about 280 Gb of sequence data and about 120 million unique TCR beta sequences obtained from about 179 million T cells. All discovery cohort repertoires had been generated using a single sequencing platform. A handful of DR-DQ haplotypes were treated as single units for association and clustering because of strong linkage in the cohort. Among the roughly 410 genotyped donors, around 81% belonged to the genetic ancestry cluster associated with self-reported Caucasian donors. The T cell repertoires of under 750 subjects were profiled by immunosequencing and related to cytomegalovirus serostatus. To study patterns of TCR occurrence, a later analysis re-analyzed previously published TCR beta repertoires from around 670 donors and added high-resolution HLA genotyping. In addition to the first cohort of 666 subjects, a separate validation cohort of over 90 different subjects was used. The study combined high-throughput TCR immunosequencing, statistical association of individual TCRs with disease status, and machine learning to predict cytomegalovirus infection status. In an earlier analysis of 587 of the donors, high-throughput TCR beta sequencing was used to judge whether each TCR beta V gene segment behaved as functional or pseudogenic. Rather than drawing on any new phenotypic data, the later analysis identified candidate immune exposures from TCR beta sequences and the way those sequences occurred across donors. Typing coverage differed by locus: A, B, C, DRB1 and DQB1 were typed in about 620-630 donors, DQA1 in around 500, DPA1 in some 610, and DPB1 in about 450. Genome-wide SNP genotypes for about 65% of the 666 donors were used in a later genetic analysis, which treated that subset as a discovery cohort. Donor age, sex, ethnicity and CMV serostatus were compiled alongside the repertoire data. HLA typing covered class I and class II loci at four-digit resolution. On average, around 200,000 unique TCR beta nucleotide sequences were sequenced per donor among several hundred genotyped donors of the cohort, with 15% to 20% of those sequences being non-productive. The study aimed to test whether signatures of past pathogen exposure could be identified by cataloging public T cell receptors. An early release that covered fewer than 800 HLA-typed donors contained 250 to 350 gigabases of sequencing data and tens of millions of unique TCR sequences.

In total, more than 500 healthy bone marrow donors made up the cohort. Cohort members were all nominally healthy when sampled, although unrecorded immune exposures were likely present. The donor was CMV seronegative and was included in the group of about 400 seronegative cohort members. Every donor gave a peripheral blood sample, and the peripheral blood mononuclear cells from that sample were used for TCR beta sequencing. Genomic DNA was extracted from the blood cell samples with the Qiagen DNeasy Blood Extraction Kit. Library construction relied on the immunoSEQ multiplex PCR assay. For the multiplex PCR, a mixture combining 60 forward primers for TCR Vbeta segments and 13 reverse primers for TCR Jbeta segments was used. A multiplex PCR assay on genomic DNA amplified the CDR3 region of rearranged TCR beta genes. The Illumina HiSeq System was used to sequence the amplified TCR beta libraries as 87-base-pair reads. The original pipeline was this. A later analysis counted approximately 74 million unique TCR beta chains across the 650 to 700 repertoires, and around 9.9 million of these chains were shared by at least two donors. A nearest-neighbor algorithm error-corrected the raw reads and collapsed the reads into unique sequences, merging closely related sequences to remove PCR and sequencing errors. Alignment of CDR3 sequences to IMGT reference sequences was used to assign V, D and J gene segments. For a sequence to be retained, a match of at least six nucleotides was required to both a V gene segment and a J gene segment. A rearrangement counted as productive if the CDR3 had no stop codons and remained in frame with V and J, and every other rearrangement counted as non-productive. CDR3 was defined by IMGT convention, running from the second conserved V-encoded cysteine to the conserved J-encoded phenylalanine. Sequences without an unambiguous match to a single V gene segment were excluded from the earlier analysis of a few hundred of the donors. An earlier analysis of roughly 590 of the donors called V segments functional above 56.7% productive rearrangements and segregating when the between-donor standard deviation exceeded 5%. A statistical classification framework was built for diagnosing cytomegalovirus status from the catalog of TCR beta chain sequences. A later analysis assigned V and J genes by comparing TCR nucleotide sequences with IMGT/GENE-DB human TR gene sequences. In a later analysis, CDR3 sequences and most-parsimonious VDJ recombination scenarios were assigned using the TCRdist pipeline. In a later analysis, each TCR beta chain was defined by its CDR3 amino acid sequence together with its V-gene family, and reads lacking a unique V-gene family were excluded. A later analysis removed 500 to 600 highly shared, low-generation-probability nucleotide sequences to deal with suspected cross-contamination and a sequencing artifact. For each public chain, a later analysis derived a clonal expansion index from normalized ranks of inferred template counts within each repertoire. A later analysis computed generation probabilities with a VDJ recombination model fitted to out-of-frame rearrangements, and checked the results against IGoR. A later analysis scored TCR-TCR, TCR-HLA and TCR-CMV co-occurrence with hypergeometric tests, applying a repertoire-size bias correction to TCR pairs. To estimate false discovery rates, a later analysis permuted the HLA or CMV assignments 20 times. In a later analysis, co-occurring TCRs were grouped using DBSCAN, with TCRdist sequence similarity added in when clustering inside HLA-allele-positive subsets. For co-occurrence clustering, repertoires with fewer than 30,000 or more than 120,000 public chains were excluded, along with about five repertoires with anomalous nucleotide sharing. TCRdb mirrors the immuneACCESS table, restricted to in-frame sequences. Some clones are absent from its copies; in checked studies, under half trace to an unresolved V gene, and the reason for the others is unknown. V, J and clone size were drawn from that table, and D and trimming were deduced from the DNA. For this sample there are about 170,000 clones; less than 90% appear just once. Clones ranked in the top ten supply about 0.4% of the sample.

Results and caveats for the whole study, not just this receptor: Presence/absence analyses assumed roughly uniform sequencing depth across donors, an assumption that may not hold. Because some donors lacked HLA typing at each locus, the association tests relied only on the typed subset. Correlated functional status among segregating V segments might reflect linkage disequilibrium, but an unknown experimental factor could not be ruled out. Compared with the approximately 700-donor mean, donors in an Asian-associated ancestry cluster had fewer N-insertions in productive TCRs, according to a later genetic analysis. While some public TCRs were present in many individuals, most TCR sequences turned up only very rarely across donors. The authors suggested that the approach could potentially be generalized to other disease states and immunological phenotypes. A cluster of highly shared sequence variants was judged likely to represent a technical artifact of the sequencing pipeline. According to a later analysis, TCR association rates differed among HLA loci, with DRB1 alleles showing the most associated TCRs and HLA-C alleles showing the fewest. The classifier was reported to diagnose cytomegalovirus status with high specificity and sensitivity in both the original and validation cohorts. Some IMGT-functional V segments, including TRBV6-2 and TRBV6-3, could not be told apart with the 87-base-pair reads, so those segments were excluded. The cohort was sequenced for TCR beta chains only, and without alpha or paired-chain data the features that could be detected were limited. Specific HLA alleles were associated with more than 15,000 TCR beta sequences at a false discovery rate of 0.05 in a later analysis. A later analysis found that HLA-associated TCR beta chains were more clonally expanded and had lower generation probabilities than equally common non-associated chains. A further reported finding was that TCR beta sequences accurately predicted the HLA-A and HLA-B alleles for most subjects in the first cohort. In an earlier analysis of approximately 590 of the donors, most TCR beta V segments appeared in productive rearrangements about 87% or about 30% of the time, broadly matching IMGT annotations. According to a later analysis, parvovirus B19, influenza, CMV and Epstein-Barr virus appeared linked to several top co-occurrence clusters. In the study, some 160 TCR beta chains were listed as associated with cytomegalovirus. A later genetic analysis associated a missense DCLRE1C variant with V-gene and J-gene trimming of TCR beta chains, and an independent cohort replicated the association. A few of the identified cytomegalovirus-associated TCR beta chains were confirmed in vitro to be specific for cytomegalovirus antigens. Assigning TCR associations to individual alleles was difficult when HLA alleles, especially DR and DQ, strongly co-occurred. Because counts were too low, about 18 rarely observed V segments, including chromosome 9 orphons, were left out of the earlier analysis of over 550 of the donors. According to a later analysis, most CMV-associated TCR beta chains appeared to be HLA-restricted, and the HLA associations seemed to be driven largely by CMV exposure. For the cohort, immune exposure information was limited to CMV serostatus.

Sequenced: PBMCs. The chain joins TRBV6-5 to TRBJ2-7; 13 nucleotides in the junction match TRBD2. This clonotype originated in a boy younger than 10 in good health and CMV-seronegative. The DNA sequence follows: TGTGCCAGCAGTCGGACTAGCGGGAGTTACGAGCAGTACTTC. Its coded protein is CASSRTSGSYEQYF.